This T cell receptor beta chain is drawn from a study of T cell changes during pregnancy in multiple sclerosis. Germline values: CDR1 MNHEY, CDR2 SVGAGI. The CDR3 runs 12 residues. Trimming at V came to 5 bases and at J to 4 bases, leaving 1 base not matched to a gene. This clone was seen more than once but under ten times. TCRdb's table, derived via immunoSEQ multiplex PCR, lists solely in-frame clones and lacks some. The repertoire holds around 130,000 clones, roughly 92% seen once, with 6.2% in the top ten. V is TRBV6-5 and J is TRBJ1-2, with 7 bases aligning to TRBD1. Sample: peripheral blood, taken before pregnancy. The clonotype originates from a female donor with multiple sclerosis, enrolled in a pregnancy study. DNA for the CDR3: TGTGCCAGCAGTCGGACAGGCTATGGCTACACCTTC. This sequence encodes CASSRTGYGYTF.